The clone carrying this T cell receptor (beta chain) occurred many times. This sample stems from a study of human T cells and chemical hapten exposure. The time point is: patch test 1, 2 weeks after DPC sensitization. Treatment: therapeutic diphenylcyclopropenone sensitization with weekly scalp DPC. Trimming stripped 7 bases from V and 4 bases from J, with 14 bases between. Germline CDR1 reads SQVTM; CDR2 reads ANQGSEA. This CDR3 comprises 13 residues. The library labeled individual cDNA molecules by adding unique molecular identifiers to them. Authors' data handling: Sample-level TCR yields exhibited a median of about 91,000, with a range of 23,224 to 690,600. One entry per CDR3 protein, called by TCRdb with MiXCR from the RACE reads. These V and J calls originate from TCRdb's pipeline instead of the authors' own analysis. Of about 360,000 distinct CDR3 sequences detected, approximately 5.1% appear once; the ten largest clones hold over 2%.

This specimen consisted of whole blood, obtained in connection with sensitization to the hapten diphenylcyclopropenone (DPC). The clonotype was recovered from a woman aged 45-60 years with alopecia areata. Some clones in this sample may be carry-over from other donors' samples. This chain connects TRBV29-1 to TRBJ2-1; maybe TRBD2 (7 bases). In DNA, the CDR3 is TGCAGCGGGGGGGGCTTATCGTACAATGAGCAGTTCTTC. As protein: CSGGGLSYNEQFF.